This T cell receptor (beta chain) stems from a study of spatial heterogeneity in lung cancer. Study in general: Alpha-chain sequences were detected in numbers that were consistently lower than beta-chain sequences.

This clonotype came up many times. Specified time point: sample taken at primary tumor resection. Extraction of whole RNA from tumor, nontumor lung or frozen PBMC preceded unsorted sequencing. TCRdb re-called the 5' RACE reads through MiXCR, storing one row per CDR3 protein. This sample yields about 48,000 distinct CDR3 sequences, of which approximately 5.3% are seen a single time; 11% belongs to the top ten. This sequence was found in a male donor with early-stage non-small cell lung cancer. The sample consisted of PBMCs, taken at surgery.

The CDR3 is CASSLWATQETQYF. The CDR3 DNA reads TGTGCCAGCAGTTTATGGGCAACCCAAGAGACCCAGTACTTC. The chain joins TRBV27 to TRBJ2-5; unclear D gene. Germline CDR1 and CDR2: MNHEY and SMNVEV (reference sequence). Deletions cut 1 base from V and 1 base from J, with 7 bases between. The CDR3 consists of 14 residues.